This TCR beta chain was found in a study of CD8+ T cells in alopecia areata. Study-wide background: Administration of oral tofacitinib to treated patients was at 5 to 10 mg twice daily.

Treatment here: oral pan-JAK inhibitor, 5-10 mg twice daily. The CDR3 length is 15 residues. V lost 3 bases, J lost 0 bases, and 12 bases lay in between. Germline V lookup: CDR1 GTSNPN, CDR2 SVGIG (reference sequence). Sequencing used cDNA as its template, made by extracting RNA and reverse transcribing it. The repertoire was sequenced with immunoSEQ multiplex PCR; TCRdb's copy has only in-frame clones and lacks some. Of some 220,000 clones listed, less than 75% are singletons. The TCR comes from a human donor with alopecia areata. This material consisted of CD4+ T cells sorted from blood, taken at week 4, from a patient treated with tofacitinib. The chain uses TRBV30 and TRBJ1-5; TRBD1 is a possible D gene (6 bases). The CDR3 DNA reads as TGTGCCTGGAGCAAGACAGGCAATAGCAATCAGCCCCAGCATTTT. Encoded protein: CAWSKTGNSNQPQHF.